This TCR beta chain was identified during a study of shared clonotypes between healthy human individuals. Findings and caveats of the study: Several donors had around 5% of their naive CD4 clonotypes in common. Blood was the sole source, and tissue repertoires probably differ. Only a few donors were included, so the genetic and exposure-history diversity represented was limited.

Naive CD8 cells lacked CD45RO, underwent positive selection for CCR7 and left out terminally differentiated effector memory CD45RA+ cells. J gave up 6 bases and V 5 bases, and 7 bases lay outside the gene matches. This CDR3 has 15 residues. Germline V lookup: CDR1 LNHDA, CDR2 SQIVND (reference sequence). Data came from immunoSEQ multiplex PCR; TCRdb stores just in-frame clones and leaves some out. The sample yields millions of clones, just over 90% seen once. As concerns this clone: Its cognate antigen is unknown.

The V and J genes are TRBV19 and TRBJ2-7, with 13 bases that match TRBD2. This receptor was identified in a man younger than 35 in good health. Some clones in this sample may be carry-over from other donors' samples. Sample: naive CD8+ T cells from PBMCs. In DNA, the CDR3 is TGTGCCAGTAGTTCTCGGACTAGCGGGAGTTCCGAGCAGTACTTC. This translates into CASSSRTSGSSEQYF. Filled out from reference TRBV19 and TRBJ2-7, the complete variable domain reads DGGITQSPKYLFRKEGQNVTLSCEQNLNHDAMYWYRQDPGQGLRLIYYSQIVNDFQKGDIAEGYSVSREKKESFPLTVTSAQKNPTAFYLCASSSRTSGSSEQYFGPGTRLTVT.